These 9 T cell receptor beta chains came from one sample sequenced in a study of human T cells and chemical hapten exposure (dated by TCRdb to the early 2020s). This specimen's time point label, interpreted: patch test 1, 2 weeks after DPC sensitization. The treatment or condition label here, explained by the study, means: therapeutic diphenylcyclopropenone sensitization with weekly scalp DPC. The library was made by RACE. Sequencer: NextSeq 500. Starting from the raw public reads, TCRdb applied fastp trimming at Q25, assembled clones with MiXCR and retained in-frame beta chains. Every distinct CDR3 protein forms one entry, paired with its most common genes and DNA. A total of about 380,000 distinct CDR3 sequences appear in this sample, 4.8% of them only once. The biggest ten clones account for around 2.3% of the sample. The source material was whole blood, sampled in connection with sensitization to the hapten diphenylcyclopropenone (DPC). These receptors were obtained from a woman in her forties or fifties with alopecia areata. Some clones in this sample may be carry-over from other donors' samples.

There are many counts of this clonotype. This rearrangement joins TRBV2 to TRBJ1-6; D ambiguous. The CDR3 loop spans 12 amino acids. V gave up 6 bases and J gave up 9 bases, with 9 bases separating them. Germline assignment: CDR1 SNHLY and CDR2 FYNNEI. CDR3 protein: CASSAPGSPLHF. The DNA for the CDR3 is TGTGCCAGCAGCGCTCCCGGTTCACCCCTCCACTTT.

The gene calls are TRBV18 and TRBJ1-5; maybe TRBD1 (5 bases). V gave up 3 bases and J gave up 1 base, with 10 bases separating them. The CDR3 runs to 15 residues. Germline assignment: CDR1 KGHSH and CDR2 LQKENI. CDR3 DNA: TGTGCCAGCTCACCTGGGGGGGGGAGCAATCAGCCCCAGCATTTT. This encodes CASSPGGGSNQPQHF.

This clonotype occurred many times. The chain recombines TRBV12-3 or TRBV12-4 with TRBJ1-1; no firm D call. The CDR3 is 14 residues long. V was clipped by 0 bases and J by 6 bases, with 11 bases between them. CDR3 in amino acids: CASSLAQYLPEAFF. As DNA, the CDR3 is TGTGCCAGCAGTTTAGCACAGTATCTCCCTGAAGCTTTCTTT.

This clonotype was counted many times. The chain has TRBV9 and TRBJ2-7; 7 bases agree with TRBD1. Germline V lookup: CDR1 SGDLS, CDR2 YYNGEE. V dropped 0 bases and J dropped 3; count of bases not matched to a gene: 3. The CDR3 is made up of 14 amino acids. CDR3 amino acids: CASSVGDSVYEQYF. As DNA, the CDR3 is TGTGCCAGCAGCGTAGGGGACAGTGTCTACGAGCAGTACTTC.

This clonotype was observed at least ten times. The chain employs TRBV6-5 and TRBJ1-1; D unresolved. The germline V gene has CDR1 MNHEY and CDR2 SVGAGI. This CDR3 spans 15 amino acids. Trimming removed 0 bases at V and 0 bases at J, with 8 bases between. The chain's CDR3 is CASSYSAQMNTEAFF. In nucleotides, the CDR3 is TGTGCCAGCAGTTACTCGGCACAGATGAACACTGAAGCTTTCTTT.

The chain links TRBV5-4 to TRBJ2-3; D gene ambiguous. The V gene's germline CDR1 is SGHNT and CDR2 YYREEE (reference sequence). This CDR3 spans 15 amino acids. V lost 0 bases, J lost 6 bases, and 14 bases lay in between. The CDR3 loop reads CASSLEVSARDTQYF. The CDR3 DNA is TGTGCCAGCAGCTTGGAGGTCTCCGCCAGGGATACGCAGTATTTT.

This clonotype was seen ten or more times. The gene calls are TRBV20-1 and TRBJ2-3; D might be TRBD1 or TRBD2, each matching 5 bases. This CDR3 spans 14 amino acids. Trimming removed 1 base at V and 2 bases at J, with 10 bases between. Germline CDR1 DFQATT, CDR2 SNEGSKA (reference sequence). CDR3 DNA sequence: TGCAGTGCTAGAGTTCTGGGGGACACAGATACGCAGTATTTT. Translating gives CSARVLGDTDTQYF.

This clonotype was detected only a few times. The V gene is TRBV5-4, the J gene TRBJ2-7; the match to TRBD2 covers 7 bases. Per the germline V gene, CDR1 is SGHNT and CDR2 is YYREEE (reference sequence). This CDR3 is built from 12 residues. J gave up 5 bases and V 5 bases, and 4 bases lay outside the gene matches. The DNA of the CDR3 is TGTGCCAGCAGTTTTCTAGCGGACGAGCAGTACTTC. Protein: CASSFLADEQYF.

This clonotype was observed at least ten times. The CDR3 DNA is TGTGCCAGCAGTTATGCCGGGGGAGGTGAGACCCAGTACTTC. It yields the protein CASSYAGGGETQYF. The gene calls are TRBV6-6 and TRBJ2-5, with D possibly being TRBD2 (6 bases). The CDR3 runs to 14 residues. The ends were cut back, 3 bases at V and 5 bases at J, with 13 bases in the middle. Germline-derived CDR1 and CDR2 are MNHNY and SVGAGI (reference sequence).